These 8 T cell receptor beta chains came from one sample sequenced in a study of cytomegalovirus exposure and HLA in healthy donors. The study ran its PCR with 60 Vbeta and 13 Jbeta primers. The data were produced by immunoSEQ multiplex PCR, yet TCRdb's version contains in-frame clones alone and is incomplete. Its table records 40,000 to 50,000 clones. The sample was PBMCs. These receptors were obtained from a man between 25 and 39 years old in good health and CMV-seronegative.

The chain recombines TRBV5-4 with TRBJ1-2, with a tentative D call TRBD1 (5 bases). The CDR3 has 17 amino acids. Germline V gene lookup returns CDR1 SGHNT and CDR2 YYREEE (reference sequence). V lost 3 bases and J lost 8, with 26 bases in between. The CDR3 is CASSSEVLRGSRRGYTF. The CDR3 nucleotides are TGTGCCAGCAGCTCGGAGGTACTACGGGGGTCTAGACGGGGCTACACCTTC.

CDR3: CASSQGTSGAYEQYF. The CDR3 nucleotides read TGCGCCAGCAGCCAAGGGACTAGCGGAGCCTACGAGCAGTACTTC. The chain couples TRBV4-1 to TRBJ2-7; 10 nucleotides agree with TRBD2. CDR3 size: 15 residues. Looked up from germline, CDR1 is MGHRA and CDR2 is YSYEKL. Trimming took 1 base from V and 2 from J; bases not matched to a gene: 2.

The rearrangement links TRBV10-3 to TRBJ2-5; D is perhaps TRBD2 (7 bases). With 7 bases removed from V and 5 bases from J, the gap between germline ends came to 14 bases. The CDR3 is made up of 13 amino acids. Germline assignment: CDR1 ENHRY and CDR2 SYGVKD. The CDR3 here is CAIKGGPGETQYF. DNA for the CDR3: TGTGCCATCAAGGGGGGGCCCGGGGAGACCCAGTACTTC.

The V call is TRBV5-5, the J call TRBJ1-6, with 7 bases lining up with TRBD1. Trimming took 2 bases from V and 7 from J; bases not matched to a gene: 3. Germline V gene lookup returns CDR1 SGHKS and CDR2 YYEKEE (reference sequence). The CDR3 has 14 residues. CDR3 bases: TGTGCCAGCAGCTTCAAACAGGGGAATTCACCCCTCCACTTT. It encodes CASSFKQGNSPLHF.

V usage is TRBV27 and J usage is TRBJ2-7; D perhaps matches TRBD1 (5 bases). The V gene's germline CDR1 is MNHEY and CDR2 SMNVEV (reference sequence). The germline V and J ends were trimmed by 5 bases and 5 bases, with 13 bases remaining between them. The CDR3 covers 13 residues. CDR3 bases: TGTGCCAGCAGTCCATTCGACAGTGACGAGCAGTACTTC. Translating gives CASSPFDSDEQYF.

The chain employs TRBV30 and TRBJ2-7; TRBD2 matches at 8 bases. The CDR3 has 13 residues. The germline V gene has CDR1 GTSNPN and CDR2 SVGIG (reference sequence). V lost 5 bases to trimming and J lost 3 bases; unmatched junction nucleotides: 6. The CDR3, as DNA: TGTGCCTGGGGGACTAGTTTCGGCTACGAGCAGTACTTC. It codes for CAWGTSFGYEQYF.

This chain uses TRBV6-1 with TRBJ2-2; tentatively, D is TRBD2 (6 bases). Germline CDR1 and CDR2: MNHNS and SASEGT. Trimming stripped 10 bases from V and 10 bases from J, with 22 bases between. CDR3 length equals 14 residues. The CDR3, as DNA: TGTGCCACCAGACGGGGGAGTGTTTCGTCGGAGCTGTTTTTT. It yields the protein CATRRGSVSSELFF.

The chain employs TRBV6-6 and TRBJ2-1; 8 bases map to TRBD2. There are 12 residues in the CDR3. Looked up from germline, CDR1 is MNHNY and CDR2 is SVGAGI (reference sequence). V lost 5 bases to trimming and J lost 7 bases; unmatched junction nucleotides: 1. The CDR3, as DNA: TGTGCCAGCAGTCGCGGGAGGAATGAGCAGTTCTTC. This sequence encodes CASSRGRNEQFF.